This entry lists 27 T cell receptor beta chains sequenced from one sample in a study of T cells in Graves' hyperthyroidism and ophthalmopathy. RNA transcripts provided the source from which TCR beta CDR3 regions were amplified. RT-PCR in the first round (using the HTBI primer set) targeted the TCR CDR3. TCRdb itself ran the multiplex PCR reads through MiXCR, one entry per CDR3 protein. Seen here are 600,000 to 650,000 distinct CDR3 sequences, 20% to 25% observed once, and the top ten hold around a third. The sequencing sample was made of blood. The receptors stem from a man younger than 45 with Graves' ophthalmopathy.

This clonotype was recorded many times. The chain links TRBV11-2 to TRBJ1-6; D unclear. Trimming removed 5 bases from V and 9 bases from J, with 8 bases in between. Germline assignment: CDR1 SGHAT and CDR2 FQNNGV. The CDR3 is 12 amino acids. CDR3 in DNA: TGTGCCAGCAGCGCCGGTACTTCACCCCTCCACTTT. It is translated as CASSAGTSPLHF.

The chain employs TRBV20-1 and TRBJ1-5; D might be TRBD1 (5 bases). The V gene lost 3 bases and the J gene lost 2 bases, with 14 bases spanning the gap. CDR3 length: 15 amino acids. Germline lookup yields CDR1 DFQATT and CDR2 SNEGSKA (reference sequence). For the CDR3, the DNA is TGCAGTGCTAGCCTTAGGGGACGGGGCAATCAGCCCCAGCATTTT. Protein sequence: CSASLRGRGNQPQHF.

Note on this clonotype: Given a much more abundant clone one base away, this may be a read error. The gene calls are TRBV30 and TRBJ1-2; D uncertain. V lost 1 base, J lost 4 bases, and 10 bases lay in between. The CDR3 is made up of 13 amino acids. CDR1 and CDR2 from the germline V gene are GTSNPN and SVGIG (reference sequence). CDR3 protein: CAWSGIGSYGYTF. CDR3 in DNA: TGTGCCTGGAGTGGTATAGGGAGCTATGGCTACACCTTC.

As concerns this clonotype: Being one base from a much bigger clone, this may be a read error. This chain links TRBV28 with TRBJ2-7; D may be TRBD1 (5 bases). The CDR3 totals 13 residues. CDR1 is MDHEN and CDR2 is SYDVKM in the germline V gene. V dropped 8 bases and J dropped 3 bases, with 14 bases sitting between them. The CDR3: CASGDSDLYEQYF. Written as DNA, the CDR3 is TGTGCCAGCGGAGACAGCGACCTCTACGAGCAGTACTTC.

This clonotype appeared many times. V gene TRBV27 combines with J gene TRBJ1-4, with 8 bases identical to TRBD1. CDR1 is MNHEY, CDR2 SMNVEV, per germline (reference sequence). With 3 bases clipped from V and 3 bases from J, the junction kept 3 bases outside the gene matches. The CDR3 is 15 amino acids. This CDR3 is CASSFTGGPNEKLFF. The CDR3 DNA reads TGTGCCAGCAGTTTCACAGGGGGACCTAATGAAAAACTGTTTTTT.

This chain links TRBV7-8 with TRBJ1-4; D unresolved. V shed 5 bases and J shed 1 base, with 14 bases lying between them. The length of the CDR3 is 16 residues. Germline V CDR1 and CDR2: SGHVS, FQNEAQ. The CDR3 bases are TGTGCCAGCAGCCCCCGACGATTCTTAACTAATGAAAAACTGTTTTTT. Protein: CASSPRRFLTNEKLFF.

The CDR3 bases are TGTGCCAGCAGTTTAGAGCGGGAGGTCCCCACAGATACGCAGTATTTT. It yields the protein CASSLEREVPTDTQYF. This chain joins TRBV27 and TRBJ2-3, with TRBD2 matching over 9 bases. The CDR3 has 16 residues. V lost 2 bases and J lost 2; bases outside the gene matches: 5. CDR1 is MNHEY and CDR2 is SMNVEV in the germline V gene (reference sequence).

The V and J genes are TRBV19 and TRBJ1-5, with unresolved D. The CDR3 contains 15 residues. V was trimmed by 6 bases and J by 3 bases, leaving 15 bases between them. Per the germline V gene, CDR1 is LNHDA and CDR2 is SQIVND (reference sequence). As DNA, the CDR3 is TGTGCCAGTAGCATCCGCCGGGGTATCAATCAGCCCCAGCATTTT. Its translation: CASSIRRGINQPQHF.

The V gene is TRBV3-1, the J gene TRBJ2-1, with 12 bases matching TRBD2. The germline V gene has CDR1 LGHDT and CDR2 YNNKEL (reference sequence). Losses at the gene ends were 4 bases for V and 13 bases for J; bases not matched to a gene: 11. This CDR3 spans 15 amino acids. Written as DNA, the CDR3 is TGTGCCAGCAGCCCGACTAGCGGGGGAGGAATGAGCCAGTTCTTC. Translation gives CASSPTSGGGMSQFF.

Many counts were recorded for this clonotype. The rearrangement links TRBV28 to TRBJ2-1; 12 positions match TRBD2. The V gene end was trimmed by 6 bases and the J gene end by 7 bases; junction bases not matched to a gene: 13. CDR3 size: 17 residues. Germline CDR1 and CDR2: MDHEN and SYDVKM. CDR3 coding DNA: TGTGCCAGCAGCTGGCGACTTCTAGCGGGAGGGCGTAATGAGCAGTTCTTC. This gives the protein CASSWRLLAGGRNEQFF.

The chain combines TRBV7-9 with TRBJ2-7; D might be TRBD1 (6 bases). This CDR3 region has 12 residues. V lost 5 bases, J lost 4 bases, and 9 bases lay in between. Germline V gene sequence: CDR1 SEHNR, CDR2 FQNEAQ (reference sequence). Here the CDR3 DNA reads TGTGCCAGCAGCGACGACAGGTACGAGCAGTACTTC. Its translation: CASSDDRYEQYF.

This clonotype was seen at least ten times. This chain uses TRBV6-1 with TRBJ1-1; TRBD1 agrees at 9 bases. The CDR3 covers 14 residues. CDR1 is MNHNS and CDR2 is SASEGT in the germline V gene. V shed 5 bases, J shed 4 bases, and the junction held 5 bases outside the gene matches. The DNA for the CDR3 is TGTGCCAGCAGTTCCCGGACAGGGGCCACTGAAGCTTTCTTT. This translates into CASSSRTGATEAFF.

This clonotype was seen only a few times. V gene TRBV28 combines with J gene TRBJ2-7; 10 nucleotides line up with TRBD1. Germline V lookup: CDR1 MDHEN, CDR2 SYDVKM. The CDR3 totals 15 residues. J lost 5 bases, V lost 8 bases, and 12 bases had no gene match. The CDR3 bases are TGTGCCAGCGGGGATCCGACAGGGGGCAGCGACGAGCAGTACTTC. This encodes CASGDPTGGSDEQYF.

This clonotype was picked up a small number of times. This chain joins TRBV6-1 and TRBJ1-2, with a possible D match to TRBD1 (6 bases). CDR1 MNHNS and CDR2 SASEGT come from the germline V gene. The CDR3 length is 13 residues. V gave up 3 bases and J gave up 7 bases, with 12 bases separating them. Here the CDR3 reads CASSEGAPFGYTF. The CDR3 DNA reads TGTGCCAGCAGTGAGGGGGCCCCCTTTGGCTACACCTTC.

Concerning this clonotype itself: The junction and the germline gene differ at one end; a read error may be behind it. The chain uses TRBV19 and TRBJ2-1, with 13 nucleotides matching TRBD2. The CDR3 totals 19 residues. From germline, CDR1 is LNHDA and CDR2 SQIVND (reference sequence). This CDR3 is CASSPRTSGRIETYNEQSF. As DNA, the CDR3 is TGTGCCAGTAGTCCCCGGACTAGCGGGAGAATAGAAACCTACAATGAGCAGTCCTTC.

This chain connects TRBV7-2 to TRBJ1-6, with D possibly TRBD1 on 6 matching bases. Trimming left V 0 bases short and J 7 bases short, with 13 bases between. Germline assignment: CDR1 SGHTA and CDR2 FQGNSA. This CDR3 comprises 16 residues. CDR3 residues: CASSLARGRQNSPLHF. The CDR3 DNA is TGTGCCAGCAGCTTAGCGCGGGGGCGTCAAAATTCACCCCTCCACTTT.

V gene TRBV20-1 combines with J gene TRBJ1-6; TRBD1 matches 9 bases. V was clipped by 6 bases and J by 0 bases; unmatched bases: 9. Per germline, CDR1 DFQATT and CDR2 SNEGSKA (reference sequence). This CDR3 is built from 17 residues. The CDR3 loop is CSAQGTGKSSYNSPLHF. Written as DNA, the CDR3 is TGCAGTGCCCAAGGGACAGGGAAAAGCTCCTATAATTCACCCCTCCACTTT.

In its sample, this clonotype was seen many times. This rearrangement joins TRBV7-2 to TRBJ2-3, with D tentatively TRBD2 (5 bases). Trimming took 0 bases from V and 4 from J, leaving 8 bases between them. CDR3 size: 14 residues. The germline V gene encodes CDR1 SGHTA and CDR2 FQGNSA. CDR3 loop: CASSLASGADTQYF. CDR3 DNA: TGTGCCAGCAGCTTAGCTTCCGGGGCAGATACGCAGTATTTT.

V and J are TRBV7-2 and TRBJ2-1, with 9 bases fitting TRBD1. V shed 2 bases, J shed 7 bases, and the junction held 6 bases outside the gene matches. The CDR3 extends over 15 amino acids. The germline CDR1 and CDR2 sequences are SGHTA and FQGNSA. Here the CDR3 reads CASSLRGQGDNEQFF. The DNA for the CDR3 is TGTGCCAGCAGCTTAAGGGGACAGGGAGATAATGAGCAGTTCTTC.

The chain couples TRBV20-1 to TRBJ2-1; D uncertain. V was trimmed by 4 bases and J by 2 bases, leaving 18 bases between them. Per germline, CDR1 DFQATT and CDR2 SNEGSKA (reference sequence). The CDR3 has 16 amino acids. The CDR3 is CSATKTASKTYNEQFF. For the CDR3, the DNA is TGCAGTGCTACCAAAACAGCGTCAAAAACCTACAATGAGCAGTTCTTC.

This clonotype was seen a handful of times. The chain recombines TRBV7-3 with TRBJ2-1; TRBD1 agrees at 9 bases. V was clipped by 10 bases and J by 9 bases; unmatched bases: 10. The CDR3 is 13 residues long. CDR1 is SGHTA, CDR2 FQGTGA, per germline. The CDR3 protein is CATSRDREGEQFF. The CDR3 DNA reads as TGTGCCACGTCCCGGGACAGGGAGGGTGAGCAGTTCTTC.

The gene calls are TRBV20-1 and TRBJ2-5, with 8 bases identical to TRBD2. The CDR3 contains 13 residues. Germline CDR1 and CDR2: DFQATT and SNEGSKA (reference sequence). J was trimmed by 1 base and V by 7 bases; bases with no gene match: 5. CDR3 in DNA: TGCAGTGTGGACGGGAGGGTCCAAGAGACCCAGTACTTC. Its protein is CSVDGRVQETQYF.

Remarks on this clonotype: This may come from a read error, since a much larger clone is one base off. In DNA form, the CDR3 reads TGTGCCAGCAGCATTGACAGCTCCTACGAGCAGTACTTC. It is translated as CASSIDSSYEQYF. This sequence joins TRBV28 and TRBJ2-7, with D possibly TRBD1 on 5 matching bases. The CDR3 loop spans 13 amino acids. The V and J ends lost 6 bases and 0 bases respectively, with 9 bases between them. The germline V gene encodes CDR1 MDHEN and CDR2 SYDVKM.

At least ten counts were recorded for this clonotype. The V gene is TRBV30, the J gene TRBJ1-5, with unresolved D. The V and J ends lost 0 bases and 2 bases respectively, with 14 bases between them. This CDR3 region has 16 residues. Germline CDR1 GTSNPN, CDR2 SVGIG (reference sequence). The CDR3 here is CAWSVKPDMGNQPQHF. The DNA for the CDR3 is TGTGCCTGGAGTGTAAAACCCGATATGGGCAATCAGCCCCAGCATTTT.

This chain uses TRBV10-3 with TRBJ1-5; D gene ambiguous. The V end lost 2 bases, the J end lost 7 bases, and 9 bases lay between the germline ends. This CDR3 is 13 amino acids long. CDR1 ENHRY and CDR2 SYGVKD come from the germline V gene. The CDR3 protein is CAISEGPRQPQHF. CDR3 in DNA: TGTGCCATCAGTGAGGGTCCCAGGCAGCCCCAGCATTTT.

The chain employs TRBV9 and TRBJ2-3; 12 nucleotides match TRBD2. The CDR3 has 16 residues. The ends lost 4 bases at V and 3 bases at J; junction bases unmatched: 6. From germline, CDR1 is SGDLS and CDR2 YYNGEE. CDR3 loop: CASSNPLAGGTDTQYF. DNA for the CDR3: TGTGCCAGCAGCAACCCGCTAGCGGGAGGGACAGATACGCAGTATTTT.

This clonotype showed up just a few times. This chain uses TRBV2 with TRBJ2-2; 7 nucleotides match TRBD2. The CDR3 sequence is 16 residues long. With V trimmed by 6 bases and J by 1 base, 8 bases remained unmatched. Looked up from germline, CDR1 is SNHLY and CDR2 is FYNNEI. The CDR3 coding sequence is TGTGCCAGCAGGGAAAGACTAGCTGGGAACACCGGGGAGCTGTTTTTT. Translated, it gives CASRERLAGNTGELFF.